This TCR beta chain was recorded in a study of T cells in Graves' hyperthyroidism and ophthalmopathy (dated by TCRdb to the late 2010s). In terms of the full investigation: To identify TCR V-J signatures that set the groups apart, the researchers used a discovery cohort of more than 95 patients, made up of about 44 with Graves' ophthalmopathy and about 60 with stable Graves' hyperthyroidism. An independent validation cohort of fewer than 20 hyperthyroidism patients and about 16 patients who later progressed to ophthalmopathy tested prospective prediction of ophthalmopathy. For training and testing, the 100 or so patients in the discovery cohort were randomly divided in a 7:3 ratio. In addition, the study compared T-cell repertoires in thyroid tissue and in blood from roughly six Graves' hyperthyroidism patients. Once sampling was done, hyperthyroidism patients were given methimazole at a starting dose of 30 mg daily, whereas ophthalmopathy patients were given high-dose intravenous methylprednisolone. TCR Vbeta CDR3 sequencing of 130 to 150 peripheral blood samples (over 40 ophthalmopathy, 70 to 85 hyperthyroidism and roughly 17 progressor patients) is reported in the paper.

The CDR3 sequence holds 15 residues, the cysteine and phenylalanine included. Only the CDR3 region is kept as DNA, spanning 45 bases read in frame from base 1. CDR1 and CDR2, looked up from the germline V gene, are SQVTM and ANQGSEA. V lost 6 bases and J lost 2 bases, and the count of bases not matched to a germline gene is 11. With regard to this clonotype: Its antigen target is currently unknown. No much larger clone is present one base from it, and per-base qualities are unavailable.

Graves' hyperthyroidism was defined as stable when no progression to ophthalmopathy occurred over 18 months of follow-up. Hyperthyroidism patients were newly diagnosed, with disease duration under 2 months, and aged 18 to 65 years. Exclusion was applied to patients with uncontrolled infections, other autoimmune diseases, pregnancy or lactation. Clinical symptoms, serum thyroxine and TRAb, thyroid ultrasound, and orbital computed tomography formed the basis for the diagnoses. Total RNA was extracted using Trizol reagent, and RNA quality was assessed on an Agilent 2100 Bioanalyzer. TCR beta CDR3 regions were amplified from RNA transcripts. The first round of RT-PCR for the TCR CDR3 was performed with the HTBI primer set and the Qiagen OneStep RT-PCR kit. Libraries were constructed in a second round of multiplex PCR, after which size selection and purification were performed. Sequencing of the libraries was done on an Illumina HiSeq2000 using paired-end 100 bp reads. As for the original processing: SOAPnuke was used to process the raw data, removing reads that contained adapters or uncalled bases, had a mean Phred below 15, or lacked an exact match to the constant primer or identifier. High-quality paired reads were merged using COPE v1.2.5, and each unique nucleotide sequence was defined as a clonotype. MiTCR v1.1 was used to align the clonotypes against IMGT TRBV, TRBD and TRBJ reference segments. Analysis was restricted to V-J combinations with a frequency above 0.0001, which covered 99% to 99.2% of repertoires. The TCS score was defined as the ratio of F50 (clonal expansion) to E x V (chaos), calculated using BLOSUM62-based TCRdist between CDR3 peptides within each V-J. Welch's t-statistics and random forest reduced 450 to 600 V-J features to 10 to 15, which were used in a naive Bayes classifier (R e1071). Thyroid-blood repertoire similarity was quantified with the Morisita-Horn index. Clones were called with MiXCR by TCRdb after fastp trimmed the public reads at Q25, and only in-frame beta chains were retained. Every CDR3 protein is listed once, alongside the most common genes and DNA of its rows. TCRdb, rather than the study authors, made the V and J calls. For this sample there are 530,000 or so distinct CDR3 sequences; 35% to 55% appear just once. The ten largest account for about 7.8% of the sample.

The investigation overall reported the following: No statistical method was used to set the sample size in advance, and investigators knew the group allocation. In cross-validation, a model built on a 13 V-J signature told ophthalmopathy apart from stable hyperthyroidism with approximately 90% sensitivity and about 81% specificity, and in testing the same model reached 80%/75%. In validation, the model predicted progression to ophthalmopathy with about 71% sensitivity and 72% to 75% specificity, a median of approximately 6.5 months before onset. Most expanded thyroid clonotypes (frequency above 0.001) were also detected in blood, a finding suggesting that blood repertoires may reflect thyroid immune responses.

In this chain, TRBV29-1 is recombined with TRBJ2-7; a stretch of 9 junction bases matches TRBD2. The clonotype was recovered from a woman younger than 35 with Graves' hyperthyroidism. The source material was peripheral blood or thyroid tissue (not recorded which). The DNA sequence follows: TGCAGCGTGAGTGGGCTAGCGGGGACCCCCTACGAGCAGTACTTC. Translated, it reads CSVSGLAGTPYEQYF.